This T cell receptor beta chain was observed in a study of Ad26.COV2.S vaccination and SARS-CoV-2 variants. The wider study: The authors gave Ad26.COV2.S intramuscularly, either once or twice 56 days apart. Broader study findings: Following vaccination, spike-specific CD8+ and CD4+ T cell responses reportedly exhibited substantial breadth.

As to this clone: Its antigen is unidentified.

The V gene's germline CDR1 is LNHDA and CDR2 SQIVND (reference sequence). V was pared by 10 bases and J by 9 bases, with 13 bases between. This CDR3 has 11 residues. The treatment was: roughly 18 received Ad26.COV2.S at low or high dose, single or two shots; roughly five received placebo; per-sample allocation not given. Collection of the samples took place on day 63 after the first injection of vaccine or placebo. Only in-frame clones appear in the TCRdb table, and some are missing; sequencing was by immunoSEQ multiplex PCR. The table records fewer than 600,000 clones, roughly nine tenths of them present only once.

The rearrangement joins TRBV19 to TRBJ2-1, with a tentative D call TRBD2 (6 bases). Material: peripheral blood, obtained in a trial of Ad26.COV2.S vaccine versus placebo. This receptor was identified in a person aged 18-60 years who received the Ad26.COV2.S COVID-19 vaccine or a placebo. CDR3 in amino acids: CATLGGFEQFF. CDR3 nucleotide sequence: TGTGCCACCCTCGGGGGATTTGAGCAGTTCTTC. Based on the CDR3 plus reference TRBV19 and TRBJ2-1, the full variable domain is DGGITQSPKYLFRKEGQNVTLSCEQNLNHDAMYWYRQDPGQGLRLIYYSQIVNDFQKGDIAEGYSVSREKKESFPLTVTSAQKNPTAFYLCATLGGFEQFFGPGTRLTVL.